The 7 T cell receptor beta chains reported below all come from one sample, sequenced in a study of shared clonotypes between healthy human individuals. Sequencing was performed with immunoSEQ multiplex PCR; in TCRdb, only in-frame clones are kept and a portion is missing. Of some 530,000 clones in the sample, approximately 80% were seen once. The source material was PBMCs. The receptors shown here come from a woman between 40 and 55 years old in good health. Some clones in this sample may be carry-over from other donors' samples.

Turning to this clone: Other nucleotide sequences from this sample produce the same CDR3. This rearrangement joins TRBV20-1 to TRBJ2-3, with no clear D. The V and J ends lost 6 bases and 0 bases respectively, with 1 base between them. The germline V gene encodes CDR1 DFQATT and CDR2 SNEGSKA (reference sequence). CDR3 size: 10 residues. CDR3 protein: CSASTDTQYF. CDR3 nucleotides: TGCAGTGCCAGCACAGATACGCAGTATTTT.

The chain carries TRBV2 and TRBJ1-3; TRBD1 agrees at 8 bases. The V gene end was trimmed by 7 bases and the J gene end by 4 bases; junction bases not matched to a gene: 6. Germline lookup yields CDR1 SNHLY and CDR2 FYNNEI. The CDR3 loop spans 14 amino acids. The DNA for the CDR3 is TGTGCCAGCATACTCGGACAGGGAGGAAACACCATATATTTT. It translates to CASILGQGGNTIYF. The complete variable domain, with remaining parts taken from reference TRBV2 and TRBJ1-3, reads EPEVTQTPSHQVTQMGQEVILRCVPISNHLYFYWYRQILGQKVEFLVSFYNNEISEKSEIFDDQFSVERPDGSNFTLKIRSTKLEDSAMYFCASILGQGGNTIYFGEGSWLTVV.

This clone was seen a handful of times. The chain links TRBV11-2 to TRBJ2-5; D remains ambiguous. The CDR3 is 12 amino acids. Germline V gene sequence: CDR1 SGHAT, CDR2 FQNNGV. V was cut by 0 bases and J by 7 bases, with 6 bases left in between. This chain's CDR3 is CASSLEYGTQYF. The CDR3 DNA follows: TGTGCCAGCAGCTTAGAATACGGGACCCAGTACTTC. Drawing the rest from reference TRBV11-2 and TRBJ2-5, the complete variable domain is EAGVAQSPRYKIIEKRQSVAFWCNPISGHATLYWYQQILGQGPKLLIQFQNNGVVDDSQLPKDRFSAERLKGVDSTLKIQPAKLEDSAVYLCASSLEYGTQYFGPGTRLLVL.

V gene TRBV15 combines with J gene TRBJ2-1; no clear D gene. The V and J ends lost 5 bases and 0 bases respectively, with 11 bases between them. Germline lookup yields CDR1 LNHNV and CDR2 YYDKDF (reference sequence). The CDR3 length is 15 residues. The CDR3 is CATSGTLSSYNEQFF. CDR3 nucleotide sequence: TGTGCCACCAGCGGAACATTGAGCTCCTACAATGAGCAGTTCTTC. Looking up the rest from reference TRBV15 and TRBJ2-1 gives the full variable domain: DAMVIQNPRYQVTQFGKPVTLSCSQTLNHNVMYWYQQKSSQAPKLLFHYYDKDFNNEADTPDNFQSRRPNTSFCFLDIRSPGLGDTAMYLCATSGTLSSYNEQFFGPGTRLTVL.

CDR3 sequence (DNA): TGTGCCAGCAGTGAGGGGACAGCAGGGGGGGCTTATGGCTACACCTTC. Protein: CASSEGTAGGAYGYTF. The chain combines TRBV6-1 with TRBJ1-2; 7 bases fit TRBD1. The CDR3 runs to 16 residues. Germline loops: CDR1 MNHNS, CDR2 SASEGT. The J segment lost 5 bases and the V segment lost 3 bases, leaving 12 bases of the junction unmatched.

This clone was detected only a few times. V gene TRBV7-3 combines with J gene TRBJ2-6; D gene uncertain. Germline CDR1 is SGHTA and CDR2 is FQGTGA. The CDR3 is 15 amino acids. The V end lost 5 bases, the J end lost 0 bases, and 8 bases lay between the germline ends. CDR3 region: CASSPVFSGANVLTF. The CDR3 nucleotides are TGTGCCAGCAGCCCCGTATTCTCTGGGGCCAACGTCCTGACTTTC.

The gene calls are TRBV27 and TRBJ2-1, with 9 bases identical to TRBD2. The CDR3 is 15 residues long. Trimming took 2 bases from V and 9 from J; bases not matched to a gene: 8. Per the germline V gene, CDR1 is MNHEY and CDR2 is SMNVEV (reference sequence). The chain's CDR3 is CASSLAVAGATEQFF. In DNA, the CDR3 is TGTGCCAGCAGTTTAGCGGTAGCGGGAGCCACTGAGCAGTTCTTC.